The rows below give T cell receptor beta chains drawn from one sample of a study of patients and donors after allogeneic stem cell transplantation. TCRdb reanalysed the RT-PCR reads using MiXCR and keeps one entry per CDR3 protein. The sample shows about a million distinct CDR3 sequences, approximately 19% of them seen only once. The sequenced sample consisted of blood, either unsorted or a sorted T cell fraction (not recorded which). These receptors were taken from a human donor who was either an allogeneic HSCT recipient or a stem cell or donor lymphocyte infusion donor (not recorded which). It is not recorded whose cells these are; they may come from a transplant donor. CDR3s include the opening cysteine and the closing phenylalanine or tryptophan. Fields, in order: clone size, V gene, J gene, D gene, CDR3 protein, CDR3 DNA. D genes are given only for firm matches. The size entry is marked missing in some rows and otherwise reads once, few, many or a size class.

clone_size: few
v_call: TRBV6-2/TRBV6-3
j_call: TRBJ2-7
d_call: -
cdr3_aa: CASSHPDRRYF
cdr3_nt: TGTGCCAGCAGTCACCCGGACAGAAGGTACTTC

clone_size: -
v_call: TRBV24-1
j_call: TRBJ2-1
d_call: -
cdr3_aa: CATSGPWGNNEQFF
cdr3_nt: TGTGCCACCAGTGGCCCGTGGGGAAATAATGAGCAGTTCTTC

clone_size: many
v_call: TRBV9
j_call: TRBJ2-1
d_call: TRBD1
cdr3_aa: CASSGRTGGSYNEQFF
cdr3_nt: TGTGCCAGCAGCGGACGGACAGGAGGATCCTACAATGAGCAGTTCTTC

clone_size: few
v_call: TRBV15
j_call: TRBJ2-3
d_call: -
cdr3_aa: CATSRVRAASTDTQYF
cdr3_nt: TGTGCCACCAGCAGAGTCCGGGCCGCTAGCACAGATACGCAGTATTTT

clone_size: -
v_call: TRBV30
j_call: TRBJ1-4
d_call: -
cdr3_aa: CAWTGYSEKLFF
cdr3_nt: TGTGCCTGGACAGGGTATTCTGAAAAACTGTTTTTT

clone_size: -
v_call: TRBV20-1
j_call: TRBJ2-4
d_call: -
cdr3_aa: CSATDLHPGKLAKNIQYF
cdr3_nt: TGCAGTGCTACCGACCTACACCCAGGGAAACTAGCCAAAAACATTCAGTACTTC

clone_size: few
v_call: TRBV6-4
j_call: TRBJ2-1
d_call: -
cdr3_aa: CASSDSNWEQFF
cdr3_nt: TGTGCCAGCAGTGACTCGAACTGGGAGCAGTTCTTC

clone_size: -
v_call: TRBV29-1
j_call: TRBJ2-1
d_call: -
cdr3_aa: CSVAIPRNYNEQFF
cdr3_nt: TGCAGCGTTGCTATCCCCCGGAACTACAATGAGCAGTTCTTC

clone_size: -
v_call: TRBV2
j_call: TRBJ2-2
d_call: TRBD2
cdr3_aa: CASSAARGGGELFF
cdr3_nt: TGTGCCAGCAGTGCGGCGCGGGGGGGAGGGGAGCTGTTTTTT

clone_size: few
v_call: TRBV7-2
j_call: TRBJ2-1
d_call: TRBD2
cdr3_aa: CASSRGLAGSEQFF
cdr3_nt: TGTGCCAGCAGCCGGGGACTAGCGGGGAGTGAGCAGTTCTTC

clone_size: -
v_call: TRBV20-1
j_call: TRBJ2-7
d_call: TRBD1
cdr3_aa: CSARTPPRDRSEQYF
cdr3_nt: TGCAGTGCTAGGACCCCACCCCGGGACAGAAGCGAGCAGTACTTC

clone_size: -
v_call: TRBV20-1
j_call: TRBJ2-5
d_call: -
cdr3_aa: CSARNWWGTQYF
cdr3_nt: TGCAGTGCTAGGAACTGGTGGGGGACCCAGTACTTC

clone_size: -
v_call: TRBV7-9
j_call: TRBJ2-3
d_call: TRBD1
cdr3_aa: CASSFRGRADTQYF
cdr3_nt: TGTGCCAGCAGCTTCAGGGGGCGTGCAGATACGCAGTATTTT

clone_size: few
v_call: TRBV19
j_call: TRBJ1-5
d_call: TRBD1
cdr3_aa: CASSIGTGAHSNQPQHF
cdr3_nt: TGTGCCAGTAGTATCGGGACAGGAGCACATAGCAATCAGCCCCAGCATTTT

clone_size: -
v_call: TRBV20-1
j_call: TRBJ2-3
d_call: TRBD1
cdr3_aa: CSARKTGADTQYF
cdr3_nt: TGCAGTGCTAGAAAAACAGGGGCAGATACGCAGTATTTT

clone_size: many
v_call: TRBV24-1
j_call: TRBJ2-3
d_call: -
cdr3_aa: CATSDGGITDTQYF
cdr3_nt: TGTGCCACCAGTGATGGGGGAATCACAGATACGCAGTATTTT

clone_size: few
v_call: TRBV9
j_call: TRBJ2-1
d_call: -
cdr3_aa: CASSAGGGSDPSYNEQFF
cdr3_nt: TGTGCCAGCAGCGCCGGGGGAGGTAGCGACCCATCCTACAATGAGCAGTTCTTC

clone_size: many
v_call: TRBV20-1
j_call: TRBJ1-5
d_call: -
cdr3_aa: CSAGDSDQPQHF
cdr3_nt: TGCAGTGCTGGAGACAGTGATCAGCCCCAGCATTTT

clone_size: -
v_call: TRBV9
j_call: TRBJ2-5
d_call: -
cdr3_aa: CASSVAMYQETQYF
cdr3_nt: TGTGCCAGCAGCGTAGCAATGTACCAAGAGACCCAGTACTTC

clone_size: -
v_call: TRBV20-1
j_call: TRBJ2-7
d_call: -
cdr3_aa: CSARLDSNEQYF
cdr3_nt: TGCAGTGCCAGATTGGACAGTAACGAGCAGTACTTC

clone_size: few
v_call: TRBV20-1
j_call: TRBJ2-7
d_call: -
cdr3_aa: CSARMGGYEQYF
cdr3_nt: TGCAGTGCTAGAATGGGGGGCTACGAGCAGTACTTC

clone_size: many
v_call: TRBV20-1
j_call: TRBJ1-1
d_call: -
cdr3_aa: CSAEEQGWTEAFF
cdr3_nt: TGCAGTGCGGAGGAACAGGGTTGGACTGAAGCTTTCTTT

clone_size: -
v_call: TRBV20-1
j_call: TRBJ1-3
d_call: TRBD1
cdr3_aa: CSAREVRGILGNTIYF
cdr3_nt: TGCAGTGCTAGAGAAGTCAGGGGGATATTGGGAAACACCATATATTTT

clone_size: few
v_call: TRBV12-3/TRBV12-4
j_call: TRBJ2-3
d_call: -
cdr3_aa: CASTPLGLTKDTQYF
cdr3_nt: TGTGCCAGCACCCCGCTGGGATTGACGAAAGATACGCAGTATTTT

clone_size: few
v_call: TRBV30
j_call: TRBJ1-4
d_call: -
cdr3_aa: CAWRHEKLFF
cdr3_nt: TGTGCCTGGAGACATGAAAAACTGTTTTTT

clone_size: -
v_call: TRBV15
j_call: TRBJ2-5
d_call: -
cdr3_aa: CATSRGIETQYF
cdr3_nt: TGTGCCACCAGCAGAGGGATAGAGACCCAGTACTTC

clone_size: -
v_call: TRBV9
j_call: TRBJ1-2
d_call: -
cdr3_aa: CASSVAIGVGPYGYTF
cdr3_nt: TGTGCCAGCAGCGTAGCGATCGGGGTGGGCCCCTATGGCTACACCTTC

clone_size: many
v_call: TRBV12-3/TRBV12-4
j_call: TRBJ1-6
d_call: -
cdr3_aa: CASSFGSPLHF
cdr3_nt: TGTGCCAGCAGTTTCGGGTCACCCCTCCACTTT

clone_size: -
v_call: TRBV20-1
j_call: TRBJ2-7
d_call: TRBD1
cdr3_aa: CSVAFPDRARGEQYF
cdr3_nt: TGCAGTGTAGCATTCCCGGACAGGGCGCGCGGCGAGCAGTACTTC